A single sample is the source of the 20 T cell receptor beta chains below, sequenced in a study of post-analysis software for immune sequencing data. Whole-study results and caveats: About five TRBV segments were more frequent in patients than controls; TRBV5-6, TRBV5-1 and TRBV20-1 belonged to this group.

For these receptors, no antigen is known. Tagging with unique molecular identifiers was a feature of the TCR beta cDNA libraries. TCRdb recomputed calls from the PCR reads with MiXCR, one row per CDR3 protein. The repertoire consists of fewer than 550,000 distinct CDR3 sequences, with approximately 31% occurring once and the leading ten covering about 5.6%. The sample taken for sequencing was blood. Receptor source: a girl younger than 18 with multiple sclerosis.

CDR3 sequence (DNA): TGTGCCAGCAGCCTCTGGACAGGGTCTGGAAACACCATATATTTT. This translates into CASSLWTGSGNTIYF. V gene TRBV3-1 combines with J gene TRBJ1-3, with TRBD1 matching over 8 bases. The CDR3 spans 15 residues. With 4 bases clipped from V and 1 base from J, the junction kept 3 bases outside the gene matches. CDR1 is LGHDT and CDR2 is YNNKEL in the germline V gene (reference sequence).

J is TRBJ2-1 and V is TRBV5-1; 8 bases are a match to TRBD2. The V and J ends lost 3 bases and 3 bases, in that order; junction bases with no gene match: 8. CDR1 is SGHRS and CDR2 is YFSETQ in the germline V gene. This CDR3 is built from 16 residues. The CDR3 protein is CASSSQIGTSYNEQFF. DNA of the CDR3: TGCGCCAGCAGCTCCCAGATAGGGACTAGCTACAATGAGCAGTTCTTC.

This clonotype came up a few times. The chain is built from TRBV25-1 and TRBJ1-4; D ambiguous. Trimming removed 5 bases from V and 2 bases from J, with 15 bases in between. The CDR3 contains 16 residues. The germline CDR1 and CDR2 sequences are MGHDK and SYGVNS. The CDR3: CASSRRQEGTNEKLFF. The CDR3 DNA follows: TGTGCCAGCAGTAGGCGGCAGGAAGGGACTAATGAAAAACTGTTTTTT.

On this clonotype: At one boundary the junction diverges from the germline segment, which might be a read error. This rearrangement joins TRBV11-2 to TRBJ2-7; 8 nucleotides agree with TRBD1. CDR3 length equals 15 residues. Per the germline V gene, CDR1 is SGHAT and CDR2 is FQNNGV. CDR3 loop: CAGSQLRGRGYEQYF. CDR3 sequence (DNA): TGTGCCGGCAGCCAACTCAGGGGGCGCGGCTACGAGCAGTACTTC.

As for this clonotype: At one of its ends the junction is not consistent with the germline gene, which may arise from a read error. The chain links TRBV7-7 to TRBJ2-3, with 12 bases lining up with TRBD2. The CDR3 is made up of 16 amino acids. CDR1 SSHAT and CDR2 FNYEAQ come from the germline V gene (reference sequence). The CDR3 DNA reads TGTGCTAGCAGCTTACTAGCGGGGGGTTTTACAGATACGCAGTATTTT. The encoded protein is CASSLLAGGFTDTQYF.

This clonotype was detected a few times. The gene calls are TRBV7-9 and TRBJ2-3; the D is unclear. The CDR3 sequence is 16 residues long. Per the germline V gene, CDR1 is SEHNR and CDR2 is FQNEAQ (reference sequence). V was shortened by 1 base and J by 1 base, with 12 bases between the two germline ends. This chain's CDR3 is CASSLDPVIGTDTQYF. In nucleotides, the CDR3 is TGTGCCAGCAGCTTAGACCCGGTTATCGGCACAGATACGCAGTATTTT.

The chain recombines TRBV7-9 with TRBJ2-1; TRBD1 or TRBD2 may be the D gene (6 bases each). Trimming cost V 4 bases and J 9 bases, with 19 bases left between them. Germline V gives CDR1 SEHNR, CDR2 FQNEAQ (reference sequence). The CDR3 loop spans 15 amino acids. The DNA of the CDR3 is TGTGCCAGCAGCTGCGGTACAGGGCTGGGGGGTGAGCAGTTCTTC. Translating gives CASSCGTGLGGEQFF.

This clonotype was detected only a few times. The chain links TRBV12-3 or TRBV12-4 to TRBJ2-5; weak D call: TRBD2 (6 bases). CDR3 length: 17 amino acids. V lost 5 bases, J lost 3 bases, and 22 bases lay in between. The CDR3 DNA is TGTGCCAGCAGTAGGGTAGAGACCGGGACTTTTAAAGAGACCCAGTACTTC. It specifies CASSRVETGTFKETQYF.

The gene calls are TRBV6-5 and TRBJ1-1; possibly TRBD1 for D (6 bases). From germline, CDR1 is MNHEY and CDR2 SVGAGI. CDR3 size: 15 residues. V gave up 2 bases and J gave up 4 bases, with 14 bases separating them. This CDR3 is CASSYDQAGATEAFF. CDR3 in DNA: TGTGCCAGCAGTTACGACCAGGCAGGGGCCACTGAAGCTTTCTTT.

There are a few counts of this clonotype. The CDR3 spells CASSLAALAGVGDTQYF. The DNA for the CDR3 is TGCGCCAGCAGCTTGGCCGCTCTAGCGGGGGTAGGGGATACGCAGTATTTT. The chain links TRBV5-1 to TRBJ2-3; the match to TRBD2 covers 10 bases. V shed 0 bases, J shed 6 bases, and the junction held 10 bases outside the gene matches. The CDR3 is 17 amino acids. Germline loops: CDR1 SGHRS, CDR2 YFSETQ.

The chain uses TRBV5-1 and TRBJ2-3; weak D call: TRBD2 (5 bases). The germline CDR1 and CDR2 sequences are SGHRS and YFSETQ. Trimming shortened V by 2 bases and J by 6 bases, and 10 bases separated the two germline ends. This CDR3 is built from 13 residues. The CDR3 loop reads CASSFRGEDTQYF. The DNA of the CDR3 is TGCGCCAGCAGCTTCCGGGGAGAGGATACGCAGTATTTT.

This clonotype was seen many times. The chain joins TRBV7-3 to TRBJ2-3; D may be TRBD1 (6 bases). Germline values: CDR1 SGHTA, CDR2 FQGTGA. The length of the CDR3 is 17 residues. V gave up 5 bases and J gave up 0 bases, with 18 bases separating them. In nucleotides, the CDR3 is TGTGCCAGCAGCCCCTTTCTCCAGGGGAGTAGCACAGATACGCAGTATTTT. It encodes CASSPFLQGSSTDTQYF.

This clonotype was counted between two and nine times. V and J are TRBV6-1 and TRBJ1-2; no definite D call. CDR3 size: 13 residues. V gave up 2 bases and J gave up 6 bases, with 10 bases separating them. Germline V gene sequence: CDR1 MNHNS, CDR2 SASEGT. CDR3 nucleotide sequence: TGTGCCAGCAGTGAAATGAGGACCAATGGCTACACCTTC. The encoded protein is CASSEMRTNGYTF.

This chain connects TRBV5-6 to TRBJ1-1; TRBD1 might be the D (5 bases). The CDR3 covers 14 residues. V lost 4 bases to trimming and J lost 1 base, with 11 bases between them. The germline V gene has CDR1 SGHDT and CDR2 YYEEEE. CDR3 region: CASSAQTENTEAFF. DNA for the CDR3: TGTGCCAGCAGCGCCCAGACAGAGAACACTGAAGCTTTCTTT.

This clonotype has just a few counts. J is TRBJ2-1 and V is TRBV28; D is tentatively TRBD1 or TRBD2 (5 bases each). This CDR3 spans 15 amino acids. CDR1 and CDR2 from the germline V gene are MDHEN and SYDVKM. V dropped 4 bases and J dropped 0 bases, with 10 bases sitting between them. CDR3 bases: TGTGCCAGCAGTTCGGGGCGGGCCTCCTACAATGAGCAGTTCTTC. It codes for CASSSGRASYNEQFF.

V usage is TRBV2 and J usage is TRBJ2-5; 8 nucleotides agree with TRBD2. CDR1 and CDR2 from the germline V gene are SNHLY and FYNNEI. V lost 1 base to trimming and J lost 5 bases; unmatched junction nucleotides: 3. The CDR3 has 14 residues. In DNA, the CDR3 is TGTGCCAGCAGTGAAGGACTAGCGAGCGAGACCCAGTACTTC. Translating it yields CASSEGLASETQYF.

This clonotype appeared a few times. V and J are TRBV11-2 and TRBJ2-1; no reliable D call. V lost 11 bases and J lost 5, with 10 bases in between. From germline, CDR1 is SGHAT and CDR2 FQNNGV. This CDR3 has 11 amino acids. CDR3 nucleotides: TGTGCCTCGAAGGGCCACAATGAGCAGTTCTTC. Amino acid sequence: CASKGHNEQFF.

This clonotype was observed at least ten times. The chain combines TRBV29-1 with TRBJ2-7; possibly TRBD2 for D (5 bases). The CDR3 contains 15 residues. V was pared by 1 base and J by 4 bases, with 17 bases between. In germline, CDR1 is SQVTM, CDR2 ANQGSEA. This CDR3 is CSVEAASNVGYEQYF. The CDR3, as DNA: TGCAGCGTTGAAGCGGCTAGCAATGTTGGGTACGAGCAGTACTTC.

On this clonotype: Mismatch with germline at one junction end may stem from a read error. The chain employs TRBV7-6 and TRBJ2-1; 7 bases fit TRBD2. Germline V gene data show CDR1 as SGHVS and CDR2 as FNYEAQ. The CDR3 extends over 18 amino acids. The CDR3 sequence is CASSLLTSAGSSCNEQFF. CDR3 coding DNA: TGTGCCAGCAGCTTACTAACTAGCGCAGGATCCTCCTGCAATGAGCAGTTCTTC.

The V and J genes are TRBV6-1 and TRBJ2-1, with 9 bases aligning to TRBD2. The CDR3 loop spans 14 amino acids. Trimming cost V 7 bases and J 9 bases; bases outside gene matches: 10. Germline CDR1 reads MNHNS; CDR2 reads SASEGT. CDR3 amino acids: CASKGGGVGTEQFF. The CDR3, as DNA: TGTGCCAGCAAGGGCGGGGGGGTCGGTACTGAGCAGTTCTTC.